Presented here are 6 T cell receptor delta chains from one specimen sequenced in a study of delta chain sequences of gamma delta T cells. With CATT, TCRdb re-called clones from the 5' RACE reads. The sample has fewer than 650 delta-chain clones, 22% seen once. Sequenced sample: either unsorted cells or a sorted T cell fraction (not recorded which). These receptors all come from a human donor in good health.

Turning to this clone: TCRdb attributes to this sequence the protein of a much larger clone, which differs from the DNA translation at residue 5; a read error is likely, and the protein displayed is translated from the DNA. The chain combines TRDV2 with TRDJ1; TRDD3 matches 7 bases. The CDR3 loop spans 14 amino acids. Germline V lookup: CDR1 GEAIGNYY, CDR2 EKD. Trimming cost V 3 bases and J 4 bases; bases outside gene matches: 7. The CDR3 DNA follows: TGTGCCTGTGACCCTCTGGGGGCGGTCGATAAACTCATCTTT. Translation: CACDPLGAVDKLIF.

Of note for this clone: This DNA's translation and the protein TCRdb lists, from a much larger clone, do not match at residue 14, likely due to a read error; the protein shown is translated from the DNA. The CDR3 here is CACDTLGDTRTDKPIF. In DNA form, the CDR3 reads TGTGCCTGTGACACCCTGGGGGATACGCGGACCGATAAACCCATCTTT. J is TRDJ1 and V is TRDV2, with 12 bases aligning to TRDD3. CDR3 length equals 16 residues. The germline V gene has CDR1 GEAIGNYY and CDR2 EKD.

This clone is labeled medium-sized. A far larger clone lies a single base away; this is likely a read error. Other DNA sequences in this sample translate to the same CDR3. The chain combines TRDV2 with TRDJ1; weak D call: TRDD3 (6 bases). There are 15 residues in the CDR3. Germline loops: CDR1 GEAIGNYY, CDR2 EKD. CDR3 region: CACDTLIRDTDKLIF. Written as DNA, the CDR3 is TGTGCCTGTGACACCTTGATACGGGACACCGATAAACTCATCTTC.

As to this clone: TCRdb shows a much larger clone's protein in place of this DNA's translation, and the two differ at residue 11, likely through a read error; the protein shown is translated from the DNA. The chain is built from TRDV2 and TRDJ3, with D maybe TRDD3 (6 bases). Germline CDR1 and CDR2: GEAIGNYY and EKD. This CDR3 comprises 20 residues. Trimming shortened V by 0 bases and J by 1 base, and 18 bases separated the two germline ends. The CDR3 reads CACDTVNPGDFSWDTRQMFF. The CDR3 region has the DNA TGTGCCTGTGACACCGTTAACCCTGGGGACTTTTCCTGGGACACCCGACAGATGTTTTTC.

In its sample, this clone ranks as medium-sized. V gene TRDV2 combines with J gene TRDJ1; TRDD3 matches at 11 bases. The J segment lost 7 bases and the V segment lost 0 bases, leaving 24 bases of the junction unmatched. The CDR3 loop spans 21 amino acids. Germline CDR1 is GEAIGNYY and CDR2 is EKD. CDR3 sequence (DNA): TGTGCCTGTGACACCGCAGGATCTGGGGGATACCAAATTTCGAATCACCGTAAACTCATCTTT. It translates to CACDTAGSGGYQISNHRKLIF.

This clone rates as medium-sized. CDR3 residues: CACDEVASGTTDKLIF. In DNA form, the CDR3 reads TGTGCCTGTGACGAAGTGGCTTCTGGTACGACCGATAAACTCATCTTT. The rearrangement links TRDV2 to TRDJ1; D gene unclear. V shed 3 bases and J shed 2 bases, with 18 bases lying between them. Germline V CDR1 and CDR2: GEAIGNYY, EKD. This CDR3 is built from 16 residues.